This passage covers 3 T cell receptor beta chains from one sample sequenced in a study of T cells in tumors after PD-1 blockade. Sequencing used immunoSEQ multiplex PCR; TCRdb keeps in-frame clones, though not all of them. This table holds about 14,000 clones, 80% to 85% found once. This material consisted of PBMCs, taken after anti-PD-1 treatment. Receptors originate from a human donor with basal cell carcinoma.

V gene TRBV5-6 combines with J gene TRBJ1-1; a possible D gene is TRBD1 (6 bases). Germline V gene lookup returns CDR1 SGHDT and CDR2 YYEEEE. Trimming shortened V by 2 bases and J by 1 base, and 15 bases separated the two germline ends. CDR3 length: 16 residues. The CDR3 spells CASSFEAGARNTEAFF. CDR3 nucleotide sequence: TGTGCCAGCAGCTTCGAGGCAGGGGCCAGGAACACTGAAGCTTTCTTT. The entire variable domain, with the rest obtained from reference TRBV5-6 and TRBJ1-1, is as follows: DAGVTQSPTHLIKTRGQQVTLRCSPKSGHDTVSWYQQALGQGPQFIFQYYEEEERQRGNFPDRFSGHQFPNYSSELNVNALLLGDSALYLCASSFEAGARNTEAFFGQGTRLTVV.

The genes are TRBV10-3 and TRBJ1-5, with a weak D call TRBD1 (5 bases). Germline-derived CDR1 and CDR2 are ENHRY and SYGVKD. The CDR3 length is 16 residues. V gave up 3 bases and J gave up 5 bases, with 17 bases separating them. The DNA of the CDR3 is TGTGCCATCAGTGAAAGTTGGTTCGGGGGGTATCAGCCCCAGCATTTT. As protein: CAISESWFGGYQPQHF.

The rearrangement links TRBV3-1 (or the pseudogene TRBV3-2) to TRBJ2-7; 8 bases line up with TRBD1. Germline V CDR1 and CDR2: LGHDT, YNNKEL (reference sequence). J was trimmed by 5 bases and V by 3 bases; bases with no gene match: 6. The CDR3 is made up of 14 amino acids. The CDR3 protein is CASSHPDRVHEQYF. The CDR3 DNA is TGTGCCAGCAGCCATCCGGACAGGGTCCACGAGCAGTACTTC.